Detailed here is one TCR beta chain. This clonotype was recorded a few times. What this receptor recognizes is not known. Base qualities were left out, and no much larger clone turns up one base away. These data come from a study of response to subunit inactivated influenza vaccine (dated by TCRdb to about 2018). Looking at the study overall: The study used deep quantitative T cell receptor repertoire profiling to track responses to a trivalent subunit inactivated influenza vaccine. The study at large found these results: According to the authors, only a limited number of new T cells may be recruited by each seasonal influenza vaccination.

Libraries came from RT-PCR. Instrument used: Illumina HiSeq 2500. The public reads were run again by TCRdb, first through fastp at Q25 and then through MiXCR, and only productive beta chains were kept. For every CDR3 protein sequence, its rows merge into one entry that carries the most common genes and DNA. A total of more than 700,000 distinct CDR3 sequences appear in this sample, 21% of them only once. Of the sample, 10% is held by the ten largest clones. From the cysteine through the phenylalanine, the CDR3 covers 16 amino acids. Only CDR3 DNA is held: 48 bases, read in frame from base 1. V and J are trimmed by 5 bases and 2 bases, and the gene matches miss 8 bases of the junction. Based on the germline V gene, the CDR1 and CDR2 sequences are SGHVS and FQNEAQ.

The sequencing here drew on PBMCs from blood, taken 4 to 6 days after vaccination. The chain is assembled from TRBV7-8 and TRBJ2-3; 9 bases in the junction line up with TRBD2. The sequence came from a man aged 50-59 years who received an inactivated influenza vaccine. Donor details come from another sample of the same person, matched by shared clones. The DNA sequence is as follows: TGTGCCAGCAGCCCCGGCGGGAGGGGTAACACAGATACGCAGTATTTT. Its protein reads: CASSPGGRGNTDTQYF.